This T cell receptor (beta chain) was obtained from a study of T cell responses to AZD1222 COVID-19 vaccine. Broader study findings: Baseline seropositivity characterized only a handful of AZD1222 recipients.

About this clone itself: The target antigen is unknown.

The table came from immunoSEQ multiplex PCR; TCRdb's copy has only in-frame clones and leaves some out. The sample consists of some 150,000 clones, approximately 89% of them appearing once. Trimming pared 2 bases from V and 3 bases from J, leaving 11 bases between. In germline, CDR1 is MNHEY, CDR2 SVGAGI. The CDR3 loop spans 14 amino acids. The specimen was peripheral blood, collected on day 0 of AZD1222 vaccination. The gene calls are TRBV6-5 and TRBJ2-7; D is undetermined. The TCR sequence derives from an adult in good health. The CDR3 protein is CASSYRQENYEQYF. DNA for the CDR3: TGTGCCAGCAGTTACCGCCAGGAAAACTACGAGCAGTACTTC.